This T cell receptor beta chain stems from a study of OX40 agonist ivuxolimab in advanced cancers. Germline V lookup: CDR1 SGHDT, CDR2 YYEEEE. The CDR3 has 17 residues. Deletions cut 0 bases from V and 10 bases from J, with 20 bases between. People who had autoimmune disease history or systemic immunosuppression were excluded. Sequencing used immunoSEQ multiplex PCR; TCRdb keeps in-frame clones, though not all of them. The data contain 37,000 or so clones, approximately 80% of them seen just once; the ten biggest clones take up roughly 40%. Findings and limits, study-wide: Still undetermined is the antigen specificity of the expanded peripheral T cells. Mean expanded clone counts were higher in CD8+ than CD4+ T cells.

As regards this clone: The target antigen is unknown.

The TCR was taken from an adult with an advanced solid tumor such as melanoma, head and neck, liver or kidney cancer. The chain employs TRBV5-6 and TRBJ1-6; weak D call: TRBD1 (5 bases). Sequenced material: CD4+ or CD8+ T cells sorted from blood, taken in a trial of the OX40 agonist ivuxolimab. CDR3 DNA sequence: TGTGCCAGCAGCTTGGTATTCTCGGGGGTCGGCAACTCACCCCTCCACTTT. It is translated as CASSLVFSGVGNSPLHF.